The T cell receptor (beta chain) under discussion was sequenced for a study of T cells in localized non-small cell lung cancer. This clone was recorded a few times. What it binds is not known. Study observations and caveats: Adjacent lung tissue had a median about 60 of the top 100 clones found in the tumor. Adjacent uninvolved lung had the highest clonality, suggesting focused antigen responses. Tumor samples were not multi-region, leaving intratumor heterogeneity unexcluded.

CDR3 size: 15 residues. V dropped 1 base and J dropped 0 bases, with 9 bases sitting between them. Germline CDR1 and CDR2: MGHRA and YSYEKL. Assay used: immunoSEQ multiplex PCR; TCRdb lists only in-frame clones, some missing. The sample lists tens of thousands of clones, around 83% occurring once. V is TRBV4-1 and J is TRBJ1-2; D is unclear. This TCR was sampled from a man between 40 and 70 years old with stage II lung adenocarcinoma. The sequencing here drew on PBMCs, taken before any cancer treatment. As DNA, the CDR3 is TGCGCCAGCAGCCAAGGACCCACTTCTAACTATGGCTACACCTTC. Translating it yields CASSQGPTSNYGYTF.